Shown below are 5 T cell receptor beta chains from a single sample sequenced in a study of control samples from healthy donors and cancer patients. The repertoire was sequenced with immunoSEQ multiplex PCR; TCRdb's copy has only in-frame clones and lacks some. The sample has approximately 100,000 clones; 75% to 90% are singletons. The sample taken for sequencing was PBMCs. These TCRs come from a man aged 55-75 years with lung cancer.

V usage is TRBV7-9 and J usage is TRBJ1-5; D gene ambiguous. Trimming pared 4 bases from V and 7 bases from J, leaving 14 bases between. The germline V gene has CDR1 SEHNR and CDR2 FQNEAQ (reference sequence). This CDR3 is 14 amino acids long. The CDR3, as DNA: TGTGCCAGCAGCTCTGAGGTGGCGCGGCAGCCCCAGCATTTT. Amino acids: CASSSEVARQPQHF.

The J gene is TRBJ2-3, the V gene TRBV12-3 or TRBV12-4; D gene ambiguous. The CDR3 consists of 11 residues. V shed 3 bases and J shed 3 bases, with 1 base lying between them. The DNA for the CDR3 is TGTGCCAGCAGTTTTACAGATACGCAGTATTTT. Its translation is CASSFTDTQYF.

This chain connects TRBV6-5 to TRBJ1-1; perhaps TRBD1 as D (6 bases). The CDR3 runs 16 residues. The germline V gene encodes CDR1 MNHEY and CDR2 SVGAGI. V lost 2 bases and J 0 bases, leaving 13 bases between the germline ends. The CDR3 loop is CASSYDRRQVNTEAFF. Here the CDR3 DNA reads TGTGCCAGCAGTTACGACAGGAGACAAGTGAACACTGAAGCTTTCTTT.

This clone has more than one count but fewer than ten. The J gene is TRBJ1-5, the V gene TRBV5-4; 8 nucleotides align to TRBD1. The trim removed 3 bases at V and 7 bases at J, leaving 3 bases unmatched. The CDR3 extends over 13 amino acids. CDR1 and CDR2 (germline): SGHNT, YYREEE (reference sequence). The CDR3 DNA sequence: TGTGCCAGCAGCTCTGACAGGGGCCAGCCCCAGCATTTT. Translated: CASSSDRGQPQHF.

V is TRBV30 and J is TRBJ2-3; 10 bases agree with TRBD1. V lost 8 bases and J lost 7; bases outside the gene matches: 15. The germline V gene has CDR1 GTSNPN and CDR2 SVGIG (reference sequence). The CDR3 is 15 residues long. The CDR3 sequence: CASQSGTGVPNTQYF. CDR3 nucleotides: TGTGCCAGTCAGTCTGGGACAGGGGTCCCGAATACGCAGTATTTT. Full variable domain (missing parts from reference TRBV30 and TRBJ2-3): SQTIHQWPATLVQPVGSPLSLECTVEGTSNPNLYWYRQAAGRGLQLLFYSVGIGQISSEVPQNLSASRPQDRQFILSSKKLLLSDSGFYLCASQSGTGVPNTQYFGPGTRLTVL.